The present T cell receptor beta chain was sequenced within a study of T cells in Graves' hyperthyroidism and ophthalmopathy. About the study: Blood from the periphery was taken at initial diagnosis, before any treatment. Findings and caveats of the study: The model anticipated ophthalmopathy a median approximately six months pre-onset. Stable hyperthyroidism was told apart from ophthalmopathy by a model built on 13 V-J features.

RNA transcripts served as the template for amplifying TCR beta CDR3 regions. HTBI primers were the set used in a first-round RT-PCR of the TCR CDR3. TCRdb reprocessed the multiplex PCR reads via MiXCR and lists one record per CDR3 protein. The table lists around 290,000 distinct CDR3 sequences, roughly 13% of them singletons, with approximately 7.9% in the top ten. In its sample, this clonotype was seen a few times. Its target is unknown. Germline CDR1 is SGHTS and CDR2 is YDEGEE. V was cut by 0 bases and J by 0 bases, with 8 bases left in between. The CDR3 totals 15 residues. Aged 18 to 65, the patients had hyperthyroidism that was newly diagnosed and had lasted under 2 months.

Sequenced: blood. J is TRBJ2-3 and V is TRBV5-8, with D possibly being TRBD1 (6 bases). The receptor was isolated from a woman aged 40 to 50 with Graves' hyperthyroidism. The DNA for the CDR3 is TGTGCCAGCAGCTTGGGCGGACAGAGCACAGATACGCAGTATTTT. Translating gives CASSLGGQSTDTQYF.